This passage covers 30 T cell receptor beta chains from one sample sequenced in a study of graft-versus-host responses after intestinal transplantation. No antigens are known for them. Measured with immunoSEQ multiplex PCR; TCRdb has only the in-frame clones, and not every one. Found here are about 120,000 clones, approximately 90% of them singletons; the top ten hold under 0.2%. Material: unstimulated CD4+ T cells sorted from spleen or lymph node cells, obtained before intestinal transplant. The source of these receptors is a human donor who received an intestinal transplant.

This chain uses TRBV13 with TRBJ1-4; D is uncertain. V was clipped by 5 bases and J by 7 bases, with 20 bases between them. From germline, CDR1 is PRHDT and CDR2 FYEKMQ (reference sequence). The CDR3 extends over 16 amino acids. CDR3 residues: CASSQARAGNGEKLFF. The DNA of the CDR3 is TGTGCCAGCAGCCAAGCAAGGGCGGGGAATGGTGAAAAACTGTTTTTT. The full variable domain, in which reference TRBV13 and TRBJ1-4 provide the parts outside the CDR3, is AAGVIQSPRHLIKEKRETATLKCYPIPRHDTVYWYQQGPGQDPQFLISFYEKMQSDKGSIPDRFSAQQFSDYHSELNMSSLELGDSALYFCASSQARAGNGEKLFFGSGTQLSVL.

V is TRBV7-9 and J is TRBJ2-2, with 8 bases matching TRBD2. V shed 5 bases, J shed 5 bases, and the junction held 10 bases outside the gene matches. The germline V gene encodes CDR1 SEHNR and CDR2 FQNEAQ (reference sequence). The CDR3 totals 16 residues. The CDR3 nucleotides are TGTGCCAGCAGCCGCAGCGGGCTAGCGGGTACCGGGGAGCTGTTTTTT. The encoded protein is CASSRSGLAGTGELFF. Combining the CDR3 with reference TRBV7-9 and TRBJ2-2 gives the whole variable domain DTGVSQNPRHKITKRGQNVTFRCDPISEHNRLYWYRQTLGQGPEFLTYFQNEAQLEKSRLLSDRFSAERPKGSFSTLEIQRTEQGDSAMYLCASSRSGLAGTGELFFGEGSRLTVL.

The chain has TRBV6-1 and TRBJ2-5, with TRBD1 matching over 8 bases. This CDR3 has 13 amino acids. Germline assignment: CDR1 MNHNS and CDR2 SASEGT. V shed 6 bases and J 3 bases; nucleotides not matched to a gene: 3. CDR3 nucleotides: TGTGCCAGCAGCAGGGGGCTTAAAGAGACCCAGTACTTC. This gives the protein CASSRGLKETQYF.

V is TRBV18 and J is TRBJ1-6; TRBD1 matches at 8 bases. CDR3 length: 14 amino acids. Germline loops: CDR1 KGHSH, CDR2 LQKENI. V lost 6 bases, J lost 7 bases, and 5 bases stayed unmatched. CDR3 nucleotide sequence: TGTGCCAGCTCCCTCGGACAGGGAAATTCACCCCTCCACTTT. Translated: CASSLGQGNSPLHF.

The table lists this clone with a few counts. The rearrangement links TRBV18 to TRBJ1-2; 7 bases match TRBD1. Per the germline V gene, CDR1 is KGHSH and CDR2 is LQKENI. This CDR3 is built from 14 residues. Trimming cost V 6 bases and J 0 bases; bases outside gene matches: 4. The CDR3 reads CASSRTGPNYGYTF. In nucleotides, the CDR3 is TGTGCCAGCTCGCGGACAGGCCCTAACTATGGCTACACCTTC.

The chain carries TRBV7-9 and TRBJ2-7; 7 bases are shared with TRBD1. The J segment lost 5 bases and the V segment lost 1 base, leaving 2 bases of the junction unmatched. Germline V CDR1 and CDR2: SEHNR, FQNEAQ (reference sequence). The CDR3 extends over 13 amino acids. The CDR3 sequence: CASSLGTGDEQYF. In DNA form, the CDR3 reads TGTGCCAGCAGCTTAGGCACAGGGGACGAGCAGTACTTC.

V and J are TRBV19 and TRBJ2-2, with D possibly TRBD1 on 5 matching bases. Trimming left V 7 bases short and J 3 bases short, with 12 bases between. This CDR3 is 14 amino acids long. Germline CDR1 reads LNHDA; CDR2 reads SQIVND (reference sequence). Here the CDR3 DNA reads TGTGCCAGTATATCCAGGGCATACACCGGGGAGCTGTTTTTT. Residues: CASISRAYTGELFF.

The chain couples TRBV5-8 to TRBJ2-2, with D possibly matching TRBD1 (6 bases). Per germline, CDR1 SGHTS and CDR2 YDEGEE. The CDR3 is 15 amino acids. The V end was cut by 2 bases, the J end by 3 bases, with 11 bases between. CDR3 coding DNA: TGTGCCAGCAGCTTTAACAGGGAGCACACCGGGGAGCTGTTTTTT. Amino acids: CASSFNREHTGELFF.

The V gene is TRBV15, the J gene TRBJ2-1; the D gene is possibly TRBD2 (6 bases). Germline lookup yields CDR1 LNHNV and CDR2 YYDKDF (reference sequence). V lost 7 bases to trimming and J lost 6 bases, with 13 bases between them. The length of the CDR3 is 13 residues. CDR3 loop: CATTPGLFNEQFF. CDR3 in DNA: TGTGCCACCACTCCGGGACTTTTCAATGAGCAGTTCTTC.

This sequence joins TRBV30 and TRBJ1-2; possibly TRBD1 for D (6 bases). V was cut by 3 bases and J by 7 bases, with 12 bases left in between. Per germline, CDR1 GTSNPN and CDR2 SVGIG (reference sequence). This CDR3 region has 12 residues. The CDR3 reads CAWRDSLGGYTF. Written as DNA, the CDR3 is TGTGCCTGGAGGGACAGTTTAGGTGGCTACACCTTC.

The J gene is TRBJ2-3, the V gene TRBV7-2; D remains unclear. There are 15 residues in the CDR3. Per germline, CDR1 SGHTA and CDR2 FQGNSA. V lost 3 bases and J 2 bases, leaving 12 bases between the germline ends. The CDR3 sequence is CASSFRALLTDTQYF. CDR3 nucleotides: TGTGCCAGCAGCTTTCGCGCACTGCTCACAGATACGCAGTATTTT.

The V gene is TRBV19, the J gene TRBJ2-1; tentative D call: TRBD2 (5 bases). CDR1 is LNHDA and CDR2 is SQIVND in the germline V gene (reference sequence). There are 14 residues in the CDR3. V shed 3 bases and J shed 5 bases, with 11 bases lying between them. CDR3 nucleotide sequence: TGTGCCAGTAGTATCCCGGGGAGTCACAATGAGCAGTTCTTC. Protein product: CASSIPGSHNEQFF.

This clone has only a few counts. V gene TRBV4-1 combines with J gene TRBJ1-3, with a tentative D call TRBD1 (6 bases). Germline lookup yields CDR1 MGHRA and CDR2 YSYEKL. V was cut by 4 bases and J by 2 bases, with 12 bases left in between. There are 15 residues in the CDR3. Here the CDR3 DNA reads TGCGCCAGCAGCCCGCTTGGGGGCCCTGGAAACACCATATATTTT. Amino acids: CASSPLGGPGNTIYF.

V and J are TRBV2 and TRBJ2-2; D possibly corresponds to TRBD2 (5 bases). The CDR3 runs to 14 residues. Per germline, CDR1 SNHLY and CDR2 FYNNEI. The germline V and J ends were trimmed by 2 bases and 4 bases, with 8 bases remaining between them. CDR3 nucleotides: TGTGCCAGCAGTGAAAATCGGGGCACCGGGGAGCTGTTTTTT. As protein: CASSENRGTGELFF. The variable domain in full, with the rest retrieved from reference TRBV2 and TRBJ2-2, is EPEVTQTPSHQVTQMGQEVILRCVPISNHLYFYWYRQILGQKVEFLVSFYNNEISEKSEIFDDQFSVERPDGSNFTLKIRSTKLEDSAMYFCASSENRGTGELFFGEGSRLTVL.

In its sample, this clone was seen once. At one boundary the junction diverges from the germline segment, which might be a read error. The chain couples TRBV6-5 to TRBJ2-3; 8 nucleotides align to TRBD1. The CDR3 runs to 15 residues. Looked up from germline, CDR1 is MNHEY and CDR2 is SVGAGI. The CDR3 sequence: CASSNSGGGTDTQYF. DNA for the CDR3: TGTGCCAGCAGTAACTCAGGGGGCGGCACAGATACGCAGTATTTT.

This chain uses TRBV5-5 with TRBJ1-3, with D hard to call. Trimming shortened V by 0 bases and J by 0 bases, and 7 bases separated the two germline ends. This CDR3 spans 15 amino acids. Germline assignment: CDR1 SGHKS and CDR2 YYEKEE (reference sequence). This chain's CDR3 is CASSLGISSGNTIYF. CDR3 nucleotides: TGTGCCAGCAGCTTGGGCATCAGCTCTGGAAACACCATATATTTT.

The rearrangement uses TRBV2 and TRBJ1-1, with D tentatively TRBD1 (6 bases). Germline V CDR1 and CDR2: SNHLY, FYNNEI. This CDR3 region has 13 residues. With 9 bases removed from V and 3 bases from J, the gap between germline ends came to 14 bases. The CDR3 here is CASDTGFYTEAFF. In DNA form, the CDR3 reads TGTGCCAGTGACACAGGGTTCTACACTGAAGCTTTCTTT.

The CDR3 DNA sequence: TGTGCCAGCAGCATTGGCGGGGTGGGAGAGACCCAGTACTTC. Translation gives CASSIGGVGETQYF. The chain recombines TRBV28 with TRBJ2-5; perhaps TRBD2 as D (6 bases). CDR1 and CDR2 (germline): MDHEN, SYDVKM. The CDR3 loop spans 14 amino acids. V lost 6 bases and J 4 bases, leaving 15 bases between the germline ends.

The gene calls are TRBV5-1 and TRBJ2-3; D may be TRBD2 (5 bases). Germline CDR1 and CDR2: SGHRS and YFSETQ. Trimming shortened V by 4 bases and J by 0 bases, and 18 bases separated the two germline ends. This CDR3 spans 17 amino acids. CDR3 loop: CASSPAFGRASTDTQYF. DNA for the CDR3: TGCGCCAGCAGCCCGGCCTTCGGGCGGGCTAGCACAGATACGCAGTATTTT.

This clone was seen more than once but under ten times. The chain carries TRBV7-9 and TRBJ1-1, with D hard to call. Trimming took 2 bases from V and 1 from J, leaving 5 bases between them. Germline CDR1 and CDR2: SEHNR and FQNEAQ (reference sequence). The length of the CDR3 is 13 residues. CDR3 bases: TGTGCCAGCAGCTTATCCGGGAACACTGAAGCTTTCTTT. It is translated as CASSLSGNTEAFF.

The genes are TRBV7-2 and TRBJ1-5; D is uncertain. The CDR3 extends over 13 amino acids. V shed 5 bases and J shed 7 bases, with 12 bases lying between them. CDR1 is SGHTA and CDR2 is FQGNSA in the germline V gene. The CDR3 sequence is CASSRERRQPQHF. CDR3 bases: TGTGCCAGCAGCCGGGAGAGGAGGCAGCCCCAGCATTTT.

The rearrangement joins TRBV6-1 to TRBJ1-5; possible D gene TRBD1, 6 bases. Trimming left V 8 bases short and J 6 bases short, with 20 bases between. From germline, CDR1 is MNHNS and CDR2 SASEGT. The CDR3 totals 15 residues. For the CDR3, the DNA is TGTGCCAGCTTAATCTCAGGGGAGGGAGGTCAGCCCCAGCATTTT. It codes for CASLISGEGGQPQHF.

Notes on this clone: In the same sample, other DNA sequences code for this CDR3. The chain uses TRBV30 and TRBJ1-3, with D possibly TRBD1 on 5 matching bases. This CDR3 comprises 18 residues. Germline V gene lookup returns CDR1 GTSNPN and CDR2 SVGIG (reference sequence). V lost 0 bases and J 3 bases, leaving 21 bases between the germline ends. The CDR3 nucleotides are TGTGCCTGGAGTGTACGGGGGATCGGCACCTGGGGTGGAAACACCATATATTTT. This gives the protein CAWSVRGIGTWGGNTIYF.

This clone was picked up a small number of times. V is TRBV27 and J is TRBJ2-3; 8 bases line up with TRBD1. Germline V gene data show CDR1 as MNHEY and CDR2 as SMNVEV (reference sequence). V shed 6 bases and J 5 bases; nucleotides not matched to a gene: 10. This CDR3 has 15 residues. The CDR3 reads CASSPPGQVEDTQYF. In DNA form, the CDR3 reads TGTGCCAGCAGCCCTCCGGGACAGGTTGAAGATACGCAGTATTTT.

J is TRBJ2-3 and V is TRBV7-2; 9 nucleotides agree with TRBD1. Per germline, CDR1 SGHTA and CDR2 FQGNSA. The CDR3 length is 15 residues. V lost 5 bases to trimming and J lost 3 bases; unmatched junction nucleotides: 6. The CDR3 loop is CASSPDRGGTDTQYF. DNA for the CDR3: TGTGCCAGCAGCCCGGACAGGGGAGGGACAGATACGCAGTATTTT.

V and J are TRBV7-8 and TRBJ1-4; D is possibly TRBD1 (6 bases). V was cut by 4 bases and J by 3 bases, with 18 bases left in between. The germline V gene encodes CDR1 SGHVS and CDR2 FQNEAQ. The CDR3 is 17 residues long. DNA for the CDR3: TGTGCCAGCAGCTCATGGCCCAGGGGTAAGGCTAATGAAAAACTGTTTTTT. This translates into CASSSWPRGKANEKLFF. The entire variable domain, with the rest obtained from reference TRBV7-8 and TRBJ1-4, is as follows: GAGVSQSPRYKVAKRGQDVALRCDPISGHVSLFWYQQALGQGPEFLTYFQNEAQLDKSGLPSDRFFAERPEGSVSTLKIQRTQQEDSAVYLCASSSWPRGKANEKLFFGSGTQLSVL.

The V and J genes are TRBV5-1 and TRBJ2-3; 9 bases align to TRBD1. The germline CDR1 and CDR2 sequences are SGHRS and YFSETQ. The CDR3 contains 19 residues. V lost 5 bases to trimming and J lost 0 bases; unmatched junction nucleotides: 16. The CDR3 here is CASSLRGPSTGGSTDTQYF. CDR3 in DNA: TGCGCCAGCAGTTTGAGGGGCCCATCGACAGGGGGAAGCACAGATACGCAGTATTTT.

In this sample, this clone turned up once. The CDR3 sequence: CASSGNRGHEQFF. CDR3 nucleotide sequence: TGTGCCAGCAGCGGAAACAGGGGCCATGAGCAGTTCTTC. The V call is TRBV5-4, the J call TRBJ2-1; 7 bases are shared with TRBD1. The CDR3 runs 13 residues. Germline V gene sequence: CDR1 SGHNT, CDR2 YYREEE (reference sequence). The ends lost 4 bases at V and 8 bases at J; junction bases unmatched: 6.

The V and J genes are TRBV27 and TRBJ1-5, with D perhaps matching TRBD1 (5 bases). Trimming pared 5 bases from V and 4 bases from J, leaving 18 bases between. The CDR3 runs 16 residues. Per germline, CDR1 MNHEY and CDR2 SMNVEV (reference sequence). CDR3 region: CASSPLRQGGNQPQHF. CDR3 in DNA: TGTGCCAGCAGTCCCCTCCGTCAGGGAGGGAATCAGCCCCAGCATTTT.

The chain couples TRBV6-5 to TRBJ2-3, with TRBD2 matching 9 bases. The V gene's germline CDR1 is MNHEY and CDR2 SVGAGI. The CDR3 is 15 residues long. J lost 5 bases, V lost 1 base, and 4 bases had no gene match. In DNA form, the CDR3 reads TGTGCCAGCAGTTACTTACGCGGGGGGGGAGATACGCAGTATTTT. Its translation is CASSYLRGGGDTQYF.